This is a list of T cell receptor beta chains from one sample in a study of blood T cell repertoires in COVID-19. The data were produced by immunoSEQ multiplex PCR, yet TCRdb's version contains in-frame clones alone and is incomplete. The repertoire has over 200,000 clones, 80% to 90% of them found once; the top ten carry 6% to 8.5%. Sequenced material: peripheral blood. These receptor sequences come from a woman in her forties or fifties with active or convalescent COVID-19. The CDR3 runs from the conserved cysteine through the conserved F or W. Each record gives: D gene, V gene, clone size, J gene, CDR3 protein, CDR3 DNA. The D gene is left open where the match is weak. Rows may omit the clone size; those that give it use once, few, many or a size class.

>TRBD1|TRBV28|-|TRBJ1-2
CASSDRQGYYGYTF
TGTGCCAGCAGTGACAGACAGGGATACTATGGCTACACCTTC
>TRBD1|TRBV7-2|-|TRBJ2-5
CASSSGQRETQYF
TGTGCCAGCAGCTCGGGACAGCGGGAGACCCAGTACTTC
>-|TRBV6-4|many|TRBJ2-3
CASSDGGTSTDTQYF
TGTGCCAGCAGTGACGGCGGCACTAGCACAGATACGCAGTATTTT
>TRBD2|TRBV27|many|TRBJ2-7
CASSSLAGYEQYF
TGTGCCAGCAGTAGTCTAGCGGGCTACGAGCAGTACTTC
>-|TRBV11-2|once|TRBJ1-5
CASSLESGIGQPQHF
TGTGCCAGCAGCTTAGAGTCCGGGATTGGTCAGCCCCAGCATTTT
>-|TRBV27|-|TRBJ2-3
CASSLTLGQRDTQYF
TGTGCCAGCAGTTTAACTCTCGGTCAGCGGGATACGCAGTATTTT
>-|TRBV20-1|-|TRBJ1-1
CSIDRGAWPFF
TGCAGTATCGACCGGGGGGCATGGCCTTTCTTT
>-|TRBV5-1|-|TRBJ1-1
CASSLAGDYTEAFF
TGCGCCAGCAGCTTGGCAGGGGATTACACTGAAGCTTTCTTT
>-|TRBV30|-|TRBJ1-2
CAWSVKGYEGYTF
TGTGCCTGGAGTGTAAAGGGGTACGAGGGCTACACCTTC
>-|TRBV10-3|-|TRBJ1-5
CAISESIGINQPQHF
TGTGCCATCAGTGAGTCGATCGGGATCAATCAGCCCCAGCATTTT
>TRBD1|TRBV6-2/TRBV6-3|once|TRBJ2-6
CASTPRDRSSGANVLTF
TGTGCCAGCACCCCCCGGGACAGGTCGTCTGGGGCCAACGTCCTGACTTTC
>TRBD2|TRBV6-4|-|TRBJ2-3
CASSETSGGSTDTQYF
TGTGCCAGCAGCGAGACTAGCGGGGGGAGCACAGATACGCAGTATTTT
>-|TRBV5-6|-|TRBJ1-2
CASSLREYGYTF
TGTGCCAGCAGCTTGCGGGAATATGGCTACACCTTC
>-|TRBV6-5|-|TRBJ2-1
CASSPTGNYNEQFF
TGTGCCAGCAGCCCAACAGGGAACTACAATGAGCAGTTCTTC
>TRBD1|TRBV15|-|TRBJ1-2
CATSRGTGREGYTF
TGTGCCACCAGCAGAGGGACAGGGCGGGAAGGCTACACCTTC
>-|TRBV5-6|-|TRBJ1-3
CASSFRDLRGNTIYF
TGTGCCAGCAGCTTCCGGGATTTGCGTGGAAACACCATATATTTT
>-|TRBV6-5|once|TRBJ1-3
CASSYSIGSSGNTIYF
TGTGCCAGCAGTTACTCGATTGGGAGCTCTGGAAACACCATATATTTT
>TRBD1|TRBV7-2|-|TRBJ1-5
CASSLDRAQPQHF
TGTGCCAGCAGTTTAGACAGGGCTCAGCCCCAGCATTTT
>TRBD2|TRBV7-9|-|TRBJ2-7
CASSLTSGSYEQYF
TGTGCCAGCAGCTTGACTAGCGGCTCCTACGAGCAGTACTTC
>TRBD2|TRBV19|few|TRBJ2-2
CASSILSMASGRRANTGELFF
TGTGCCAGTAGTATTCTAAGTATGGCTAGCGGGAGAAGAGCGAACACCGGGGAGCTGTTTTTT
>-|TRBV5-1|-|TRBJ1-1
CASSKGPGNTEAFF
TGCGCCAGCAGCAAGGGGCCGGGTAACACTGAAGCTTTCTTT
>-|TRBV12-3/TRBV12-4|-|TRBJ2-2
CAVLPANTGELFF
TGTGCCGTCTTACCAGCGAACACCGGGGAGCTGTTTTTT
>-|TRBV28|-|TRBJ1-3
CASSNSPYSGNTIYF
TGTGCCAGCAGCAACTCTCCATACTCTGGAAACACCATATATTTT
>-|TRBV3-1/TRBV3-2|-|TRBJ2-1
CASSLRRGDEQFF
TGTGCCAGCAGCCTTCGCAGGGGGGATGAGCAGTTCTTC
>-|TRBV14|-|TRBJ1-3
CASSQAGWAYSGNTIYF
TGTGCCAGCAGCCAAGCCGGTTGGGCCTACTCTGGAAACACCATATATTTT
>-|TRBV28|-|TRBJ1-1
CASTPRTEAFF
TGTGCCAGCACCCCGAGGACTGAAGCTTTCTTT
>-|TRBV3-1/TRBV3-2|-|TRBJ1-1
CASSQLKKNTEAFF
TGTGCCAGCAGCCAATTAAAAAAGAACACTGAAGCTTTCTTT
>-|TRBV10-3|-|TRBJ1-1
CAIRPSGRGTEAFF
TGTGCCATCAGGCCGTCAGGGAGGGGCACTGAAGCTTTCTTT
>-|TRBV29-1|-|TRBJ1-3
CSVVEGDPGNTIYF
TGCAGCGTTGTAGAGGGAGATCCTGGAAACACCATATATTTT
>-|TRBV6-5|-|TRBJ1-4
CASSYSGEAGEKLFF
TGTGCCAGCAGTTACTCAGGGGAGGCGGGGGAAAAACTGTTTTTT
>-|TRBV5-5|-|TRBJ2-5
CASSLASQETQYF
TGTGCCAGCAGCTTGGCCAGCCAAGAGACCCAGTACTTC
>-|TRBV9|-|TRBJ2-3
CASSAGGISTDTQYF
TGTGCCAGCAGCGCCGGAGGAATTTCCACAGATACGCAGTATTTT
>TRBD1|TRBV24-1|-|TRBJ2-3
CATSDLGQGGDTQYF
TGTGCCACCAGTGATCTGGGACAGGGTGGCGATACGCAGTATTTT